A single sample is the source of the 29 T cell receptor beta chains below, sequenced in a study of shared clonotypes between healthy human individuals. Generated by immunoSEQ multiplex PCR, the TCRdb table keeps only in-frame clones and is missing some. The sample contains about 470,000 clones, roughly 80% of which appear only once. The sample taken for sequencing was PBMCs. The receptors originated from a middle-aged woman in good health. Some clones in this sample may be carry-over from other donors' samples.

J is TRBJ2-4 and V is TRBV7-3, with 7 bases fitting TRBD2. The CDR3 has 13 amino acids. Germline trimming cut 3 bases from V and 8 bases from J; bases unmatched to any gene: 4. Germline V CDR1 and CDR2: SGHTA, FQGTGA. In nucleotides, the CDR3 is TGTGCCAGCAGCTTGAACAGCGGGGACATTCAGTACTTC. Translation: CASSLNSGDIQYF.

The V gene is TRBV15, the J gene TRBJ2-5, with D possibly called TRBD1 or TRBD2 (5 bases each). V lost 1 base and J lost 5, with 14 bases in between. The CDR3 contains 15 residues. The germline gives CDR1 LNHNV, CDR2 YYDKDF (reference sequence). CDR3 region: CATSRVTGPGETQYF. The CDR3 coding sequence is TGTGCCACCAGCAGAGTTACGGGACCCGGGGAGACCCAGTACTTC.

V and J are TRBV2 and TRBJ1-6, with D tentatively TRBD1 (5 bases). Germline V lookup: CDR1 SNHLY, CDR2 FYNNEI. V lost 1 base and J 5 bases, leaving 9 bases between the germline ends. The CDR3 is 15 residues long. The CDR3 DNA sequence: TGTGCCAGCAGTGAAGAGACAGCAGATAATTCACCCCTCCACTTT. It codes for CASSEETADNSPLHF.

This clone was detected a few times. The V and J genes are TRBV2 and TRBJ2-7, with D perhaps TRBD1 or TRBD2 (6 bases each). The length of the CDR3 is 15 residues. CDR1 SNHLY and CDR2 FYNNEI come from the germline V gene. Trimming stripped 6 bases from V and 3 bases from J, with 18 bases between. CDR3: CASRGPGRGGYEQYF. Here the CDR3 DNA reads TGTGCCAGCAGAGGCCCGGGCAGGGGAGGCTACGAGCAGTACTTC.

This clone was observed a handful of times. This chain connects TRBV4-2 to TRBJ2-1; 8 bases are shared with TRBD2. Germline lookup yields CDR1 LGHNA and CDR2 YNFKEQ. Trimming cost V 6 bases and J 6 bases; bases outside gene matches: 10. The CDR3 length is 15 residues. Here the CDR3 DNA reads TGTGCCAGCAGTTACAGGCGGGAGGTTCCCAATGAGCAGTTCTTC. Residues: CASSYRREVPNEQFF.

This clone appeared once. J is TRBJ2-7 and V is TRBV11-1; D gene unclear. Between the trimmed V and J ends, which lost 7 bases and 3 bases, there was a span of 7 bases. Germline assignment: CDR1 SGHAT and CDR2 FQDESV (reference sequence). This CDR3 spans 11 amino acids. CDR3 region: CASTGHYEQYF. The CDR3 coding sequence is TGTGCCAGCACCGGGCACTACGAGCAGTACTTC.

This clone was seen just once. This CDR3 reads CASGLTSTGNNEQFF. The CDR3 bases are TGTGCTAGTGGTTTGACAAGTACAGGTAACAATGAGCAGTTCTTC. The chain joins TRBV12-5 to TRBJ2-1; D is possibly TRBD1 (5 bases). The CDR3 loop spans 15 amino acids. The germline gives CDR1 LGHNT, CDR2 FRNRAP. The V end was cut by 2 bases, the J end by 5 bases, with 13 bases between.

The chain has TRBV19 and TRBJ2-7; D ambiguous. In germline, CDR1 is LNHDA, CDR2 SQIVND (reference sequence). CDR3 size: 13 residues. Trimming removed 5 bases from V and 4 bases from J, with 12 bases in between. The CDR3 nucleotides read TGTGCCAGTAGTCGGCAGGCCTTTTACGAGCAGTACTTC. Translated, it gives CASSRQAFYEQYF.

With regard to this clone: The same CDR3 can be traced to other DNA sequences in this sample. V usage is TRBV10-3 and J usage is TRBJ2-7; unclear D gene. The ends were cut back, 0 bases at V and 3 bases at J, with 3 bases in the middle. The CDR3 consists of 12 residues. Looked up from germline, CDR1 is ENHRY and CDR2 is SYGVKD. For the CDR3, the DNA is TGTGCCATCAGTGAGTCTGGCTACGAGCAGTACTTC. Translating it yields CAISESGYEQYF.

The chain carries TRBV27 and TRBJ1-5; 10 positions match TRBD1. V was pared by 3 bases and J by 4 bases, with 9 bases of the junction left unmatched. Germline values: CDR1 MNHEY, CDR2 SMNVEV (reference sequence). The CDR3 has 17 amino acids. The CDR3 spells CASSFGQGGTLNQPQHF. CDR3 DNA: TGTGCCAGCAGTTTCGGACAGGGGGGGACCCTTAATCAGCCCCAGCATTTT.

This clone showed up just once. The CDR3 loop is CASSLLGRMSHTGELFF. CDR3 nucleotide sequence: TGTGCCAGCAGCTTATTGGGCAGGATGTCACACACCGGGGAGCTGTTTTTT. This rearrangement joins TRBV7-8 to TRBJ2-2, with no clear D. The CDR3 consists of 17 residues. Germline-derived CDR1 and CDR2 are SGHVS and FQNEAQ. V was pared by 2 bases and J by 3 bases, with 16 bases between.

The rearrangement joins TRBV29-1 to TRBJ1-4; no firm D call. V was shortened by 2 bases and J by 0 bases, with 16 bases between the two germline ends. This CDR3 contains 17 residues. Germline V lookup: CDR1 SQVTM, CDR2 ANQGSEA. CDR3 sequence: CSVELAREIATNEKLFF. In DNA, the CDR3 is TGCAGCGTTGAATTGGCACGGGAAATTGCAACTAATGAAAAACTGTTTTTT.

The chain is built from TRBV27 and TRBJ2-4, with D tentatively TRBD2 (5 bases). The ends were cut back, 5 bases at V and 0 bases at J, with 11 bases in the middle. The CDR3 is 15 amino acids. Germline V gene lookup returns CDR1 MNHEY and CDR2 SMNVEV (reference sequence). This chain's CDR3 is CASSPGLLAKNIQYF. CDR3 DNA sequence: TGTGCCAGCAGTCCCGGACTCCTAGCCAAAAACATTCAGTACTTC.

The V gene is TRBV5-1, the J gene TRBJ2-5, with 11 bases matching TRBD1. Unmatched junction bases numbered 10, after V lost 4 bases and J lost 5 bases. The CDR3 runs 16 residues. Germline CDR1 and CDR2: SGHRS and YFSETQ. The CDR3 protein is CASSPGQGGNWETQYF. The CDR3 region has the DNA TGCGCCAGCAGCCCGGGACAGGGGGGCAATTGGGAGACCCAGTACTTC. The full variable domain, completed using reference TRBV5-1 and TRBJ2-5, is KAGVTQTPRYLIKTRGQQVTLSCSPISGHRSVSWYQQTPGQGLQFLFEYFSETQRNKGNFPGRFSGRQFSNSRSEMNVSTLELGDSALYLCASSPGQGGNWETQYFGPGTRLLVL.

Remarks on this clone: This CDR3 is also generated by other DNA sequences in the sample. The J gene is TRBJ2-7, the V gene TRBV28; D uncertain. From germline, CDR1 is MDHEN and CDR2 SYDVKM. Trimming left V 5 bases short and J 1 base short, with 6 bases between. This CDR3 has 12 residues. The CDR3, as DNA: TGTGCCAGCAGTCTGTTGTCCTACGAGCAGTACTTC. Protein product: CASSLLSYEQYF.

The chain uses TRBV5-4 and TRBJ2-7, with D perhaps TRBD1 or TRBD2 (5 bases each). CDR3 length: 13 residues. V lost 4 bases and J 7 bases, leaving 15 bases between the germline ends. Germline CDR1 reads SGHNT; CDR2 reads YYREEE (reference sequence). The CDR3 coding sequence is TGTGCCAGCAGCACGCGGACCGAGGGGGAGCAGTACTTC. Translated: CASSTRTEGEQYF.

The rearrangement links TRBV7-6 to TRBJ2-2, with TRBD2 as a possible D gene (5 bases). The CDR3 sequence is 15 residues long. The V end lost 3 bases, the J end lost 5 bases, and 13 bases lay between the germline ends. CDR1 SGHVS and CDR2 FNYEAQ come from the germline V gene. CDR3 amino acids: CASSLVRTVTGELFF. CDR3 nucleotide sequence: TGTGCCAGCAGCTTGGTCAGGACTGTTACCGGGGAGCTGTTTTTT. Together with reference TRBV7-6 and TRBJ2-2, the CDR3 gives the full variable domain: GAGVSQSPRYKVTKRGQDVALRCDPISGHVSLYWYRQALGQGPEFLTYFNYEAQQDKSGLPNDRFSAERPEGSISTLTIQRTEQRDSAMYRCASSLVRTVTGELFFGEGSRLTVL.

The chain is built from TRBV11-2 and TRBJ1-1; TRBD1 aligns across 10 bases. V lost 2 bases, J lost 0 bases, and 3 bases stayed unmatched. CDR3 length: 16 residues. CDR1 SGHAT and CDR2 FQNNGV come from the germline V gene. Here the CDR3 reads CASSLRTGGMNTEAFF. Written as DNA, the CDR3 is TGTGCCAGCAGCTTACGGACAGGGGGGATGAACACTGAAGCTTTCTTT.

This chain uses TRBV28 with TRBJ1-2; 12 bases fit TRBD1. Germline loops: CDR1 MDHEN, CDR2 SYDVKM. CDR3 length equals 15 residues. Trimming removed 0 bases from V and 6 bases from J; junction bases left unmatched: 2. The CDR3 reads CASSLWGTGGNGYTF. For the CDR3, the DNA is TGTGCCAGCAGTTTATGGGGGACAGGGGGCAATGGCTACACCTTC.

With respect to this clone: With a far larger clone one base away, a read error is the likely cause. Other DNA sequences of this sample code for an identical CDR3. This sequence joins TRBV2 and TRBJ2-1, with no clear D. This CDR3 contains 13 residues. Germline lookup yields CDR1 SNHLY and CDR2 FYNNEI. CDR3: CASSEAFSHEQFF. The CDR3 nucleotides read TGCGCCAGCAGTGAAGCATTTTCCCATGAGCAGTTCTTC.

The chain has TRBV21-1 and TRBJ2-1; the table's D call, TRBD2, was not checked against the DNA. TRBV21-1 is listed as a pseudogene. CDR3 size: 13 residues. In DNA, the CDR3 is TGTGCCAGCAGCAAAGTGGGCGGGAATGAGCAGTTCTTC. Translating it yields CASSKVGGNEQFF.

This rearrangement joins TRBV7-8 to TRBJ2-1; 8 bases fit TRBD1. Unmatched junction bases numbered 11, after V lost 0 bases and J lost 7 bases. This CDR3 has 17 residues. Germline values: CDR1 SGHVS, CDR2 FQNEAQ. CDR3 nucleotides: TGTGCCAGCAGCTTAGCCGCAGGGGGCTTCGTCGGAAATGAGCAGTTCTTC. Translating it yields CASSLAAGGFVGNEQFF.

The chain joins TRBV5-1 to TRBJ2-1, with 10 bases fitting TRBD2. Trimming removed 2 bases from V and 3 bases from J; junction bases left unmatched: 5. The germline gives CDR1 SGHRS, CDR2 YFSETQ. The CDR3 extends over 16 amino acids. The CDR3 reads CASSLSGRAIYNEQFF. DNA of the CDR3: TGCGCCAGCAGCTTAAGCGGGAGGGCCATCTACAATGAGCAGTTCTTC.

The CDR3 protein is CASSPRSYGYTF. CDR3 DNA: TGTGCCAGCAGCCCTAGAAGCTATGGCTACACCTTC. The chain carries TRBV6-6 and TRBJ1-2; the D is unclear. V lost 6 bases and J lost 4, with 9 bases in between. CDR1 MNHNY and CDR2 SVGAGI come from the germline V gene (reference sequence). The CDR3 loop spans 12 amino acids.

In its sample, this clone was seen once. CDR3 loop: CASSHVGVTTPYEQYF. The CDR3 region has the DNA TGTGCCAGCAGCCATGTAGGGGTTACTACTCCGTACGAGCAGTACTTC. The rearrangement uses TRBV4-2 and TRBJ2-7; the D gene is possibly TRBD1 (5 bases). This CDR3 is 16 amino acids long. V lost 3 bases and J 4 bases, leaving 19 bases between the germline ends. Germline V gene data show CDR1 as LGHNA and CDR2 as YNFKEQ.

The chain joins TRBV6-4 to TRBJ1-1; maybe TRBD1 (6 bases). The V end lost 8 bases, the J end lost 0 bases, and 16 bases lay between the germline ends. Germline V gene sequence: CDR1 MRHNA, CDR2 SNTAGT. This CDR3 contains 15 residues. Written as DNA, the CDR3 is TGTGCCAGCCCCGAGGGGGGACAAATGAACACTGAAGCTTTCTTT. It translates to CASPEGGQMNTEAFF.

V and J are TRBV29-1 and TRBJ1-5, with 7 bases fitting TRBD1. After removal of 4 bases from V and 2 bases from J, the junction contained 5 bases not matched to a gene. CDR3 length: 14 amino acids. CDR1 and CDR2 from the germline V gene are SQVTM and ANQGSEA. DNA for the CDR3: TGCAGCGTTGGAACCGGGACAGGCAATCAGCCCCAGCATTTT. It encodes CSVGTGTGNQPQHF.

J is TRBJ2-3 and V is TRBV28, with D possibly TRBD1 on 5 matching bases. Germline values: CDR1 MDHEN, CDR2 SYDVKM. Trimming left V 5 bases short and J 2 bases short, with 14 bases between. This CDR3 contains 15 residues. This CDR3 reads CASSGARGATDTQYF. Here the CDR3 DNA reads TGTGCCAGCAGTGGGGCTAGGGGTGCCACAGATACGCAGTATTTT.

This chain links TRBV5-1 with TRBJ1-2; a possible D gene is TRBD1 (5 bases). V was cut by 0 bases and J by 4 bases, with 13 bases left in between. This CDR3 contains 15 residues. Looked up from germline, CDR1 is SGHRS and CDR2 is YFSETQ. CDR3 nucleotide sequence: TGCGCCAGCAGCTTGGGGCAGGGAATAATCTATGGCTACACCTTC. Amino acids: CASSLGQGIIYGYTF. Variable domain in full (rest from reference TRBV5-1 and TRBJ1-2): KAGVTQTPRYLIKTRGQQVTLSCSPISGHRSVSWYQQTPGQGLQFLFEYFSETQRNKGNFPGRFSGRQFSNSRSEMNVSTLELGDSALYLCASSLGQGIIYGYTFGSGTRLTVV.